This T cell receptor (beta chain) was recorded in a study of cytomegalovirus exposure and HLA in healthy donors. Study information: Of the donors genotyped, several hundred in all, about 81% fell in the Caucasian-associated ancestry cluster.

Study observations and caveats: The authors listed 164 TCR beta chains as cytomegalovirus-associated. Solely CMV serostatus was available to characterize immune exposure.

The PCR made use of 60 Vbeta and 13 Jbeta primers. Sequencing was performed with immunoSEQ multiplex PCR; in TCRdb, only in-frame clones are kept and a portion is missing. The profile shows 80,000 to 100,000 clones, 70% to 80% of them singletons. As concerns this clone: Its antigen remains unidentified.

The CDR3 has 17 amino acids. In germline, CDR1 is LNHDA, CDR2 SQIVND (reference sequence). Unmatched junction bases numbered 12, after V lost 3 bases and J lost 6 bases. The V call is TRBV19, the J call TRBJ2-1; TRBD2 matches 9 bases. The TCR originated in a man between 25 and 39 years old in good health and CMV-seropositive. Sample: PBMCs. This chain's CDR3 is CASSIIAGATSTNEQFF. The CDR3 coding sequence is TGTGCCAGTAGTATTATAGCGGGAGCCACCTCCACCAATGAGCAGTTCTTC. Full variable domain (outside the CDR3, taken from reference TRBV19 and TRBJ2-1): DGGITQSPKYLFRKEGQNVTLSCEQNLNHDAMYWYRQDPGQGLRLIYYSQIVNDFQKGDIAEGYSVSREKKESFPLTVTSAQKNPTAFYLCASSIIAGATSTNEQFFGPGTRLTVL.